These 27 T cell receptor beta chains share one sample of origin, sequenced in a study of OX40 agonist ivuxolimab in advanced cancers. Libraries were prepared through the immunoSEQ multiplex PCR assay. The immuneACCESS repertoire file appears here via TCRdb, limited to in-frame rearrangements. These files lack a portion of the clones; in checked studies, under half of the deficit traces to unresolved V genes, and the cause of the others is not known. Within this sample are fewer than 65,000 clones, with roughly 90% of them counted one time only. Roughly 4.4% of the sample is taken by the ten largest. Specimen: CD4+ or CD8+ T cells sorted from blood, collected in a trial of the OX40 agonist ivuxolimab. The receptors shown here come from an adult with an advanced solid tumor such as melanoma, head and neck, liver or kidney cancer.

Concerning this clone: One end of the junction does not line up with germline, which may come from a read error. This chain connects TRBV7-7 to TRBJ2-5, with D maybe TRBD2 (6 bases). Looked up from germline, CDR1 is SSHAT and CDR2 is FNYEAQ (reference sequence). This CDR3 region has 13 residues. CDR3 loop: CASSRDFQETQYF. In nucleotides, the CDR3 is TGTGCTAGCAGCCGGGACTTTCAAGAGACCCAGTACTTC.

This clone showed up just a few times. This chain links TRBV6-5 with TRBJ1-2, with no clear D. CDR3 length: 15 amino acids. V was shortened by 2 bases and J by 2 bases, with 12 bases between the two germline ends. CDR1 is MNHEY, CDR2 SVGAGI, per germline. For the CDR3, the DNA is TGTGCCAGCAGTTACGGAGCTCATGGGAACTATGGCTACACCTTC. Its protein product is CASSYGAHGNYGYTF.

The chain is built from TRBV30 and TRBJ1-1; D gene unclear. V dropped 2 bases and J dropped 1 base, with 8 bases sitting between them. Per germline, CDR1 GTSNPN and CDR2 SVGIG (reference sequence). This CDR3 is 13 amino acids long. CDR3 coding DNA: TGTGCCTGGAGTTGGCTGACGAACACTGAAGCTTTCTTT. Its protein is CAWSWLTNTEAFF.

The chain joins TRBV11-2 to TRBJ2-5, with TRBD2 matching 11 bases. The ends lost 6 bases at V and 7 bases at J; junction bases unmatched: 10. The CDR3 loop spans 15 amino acids. Per the germline V gene, CDR1 is SGHAT and CDR2 is FQNNGV. DNA for the CDR3: TGTGCCAGCAGGACGACTAGCGGGGACCTGGGGACCCAGTACTTC. It codes for CASRTTSGDLGTQYF.

The chain employs TRBV11-3 and TRBJ1-2; 11 bases agree with TRBD1. Trimming cost V 5 bases and J 4 bases; bases outside gene matches: 3. The CDR3 has 14 amino acids. Per germline, CDR1 SGHNT and CDR2 YENEEA. CDR3 coding DNA: TGTGCCAGCAGCCCCGGACAGGGGGCCTATGGCTACACCTTC. Residues: CASSPGQGAYGYTF.

This rearrangement joins TRBV25-1 to TRBJ1-1; D is unresolved. V lost 2 bases and J lost 0, with 7 bases in between. The CDR3 contains 14 residues. In germline, CDR1 is MGHDK, CDR2 SYGVNS. DNA for the CDR3: TGTGCCAGCAGTGAAGGTCACATGAACACTGAAGCTTTCTTT. As protein: CASSEGHMNTEAFF. The full variable domain, completed using reference TRBV25-1 and TRBJ1-1, is EADIYQTPRYLVIGTGKKITLECSQTMGHDKMYWYQQDPGMELHLIHYSYGVNSTEKGDLSSESTVSRIRTEHFPLTLESARPSHTSQYLCASSEGHMNTEAFFGQGTRLTVV.

This sequence joins TRBV6-5 and TRBJ2-5, with D possibly TRBD1 on 6 matching bases. Per the germline V gene, CDR1 is MNHEY and CDR2 is SVGAGI. V was trimmed by 0 bases and J by 7 bases, leaving 6 bases between them. The CDR3 loop spans 12 amino acids. The CDR3: CASSYSRGTQYF. CDR3 DNA: TGTGCCAGCAGTTACTCCAGGGGGACCCAGTACTTC.

The rearrangement uses TRBV18 and TRBJ2-1, with unresolved D. Trimming removed 5 bases from V and 10 bases from J, with 9 bases in between. This CDR3 is built from 11 residues. Germline V gene sequence: CDR1 KGHSH, CDR2 LQKENI. This chain's CDR3 is CASSSDQEQFF. CDR3 DNA: TGTGCCAGCTCAAGCGATCAGGAGCAGTTCTTC. The whole variable domain, remainder taken from reference TRBV18 and TRBJ2-1, is NAGVMQNPRHLVRRRGQEARLRCSPMKGHSHVYWYRQLPEEGLKFMVYLQKENIIDESGMPKERFSAEFPKEGPSILRIQQVVRGDSAAYFCASSSDQEQFFGPGTRLTVL.

The J gene is TRBJ2-1, the V gene TRBV19; D ambiguous. Trimming stripped 1 base from V and 4 bases from J, with 11 bases between. The germline gives CDR1 LNHDA, CDR2 SQIVND (reference sequence). This CDR3 is built from 15 residues. CDR3 bases: TGTGCCAGTAGTATAGGTCAGAATTTGTACAATGAGCAGTTCTTC. It encodes CASSIGQNLYNEQFF. The variable domain in full, completed from reference TRBV19 and TRBJ2-1, reads DGGITQSPKYLFRKEGQNVTLSCEQNLNHDAMYWYRQDPGQGLRLIYYSQIVNDFQKGDIAEGYSVSREKKESFPLTVTSAQKNPTAFYLCASSIGQNLYNEQFFGPGTRLTVL.

The V and J genes are TRBV11-3 and TRBJ1-1; 7 positions agree with TRBD1. The CDR3 is 13 amino acids. CDR1 SGHNT and CDR2 YENEEA come from the germline V gene. Trimming took 4 bases from V and 7 from J; bases not matched to a gene: 6. CDR3 bases: TGTGCCAGCAGCTCCCAGGGGGGGAGTGAAGCTTTCTTT. It specifies CASSSQGGSEAFF.

This chain connects TRBV12-5 to TRBJ2-1, with a tentative D call TRBD1 (6 bases). Germline V gene sequence: CDR1 LGHNT, CDR2 FRNRAP. Trimming took 0 bases from V and 6 from J, leaving 21 bases between them. The CDR3 is 18 residues long. The CDR3: CASGLVGMGAVGTNEQFF. The CDR3 region has the DNA TGTGCTAGTGGTTTGGTAGGGATGGGGGCCGTGGGGACCAATGAGCAGTTCTTC.

The chain employs TRBV6-5 and TRBJ1-4, with D tentatively TRBD1 (5 bases). V lost 0 bases, J lost 6 bases, and 11 bases lay in between. CDR1 MNHEY and CDR2 SVGAGI come from the germline V gene. The CDR3 contains 15 residues. The chain's CDR3 is CASSYSRQRDEKLFF. CDR3 bases: TGTGCCAGCAGTTACTCGAGACAGAGAGATGAAAAACTGTTTTTT.

The CDR3 DNA is TGTGCCAGCAGTTTAAGCGGGCAGAACACTGAAGCTTTCTTT. Its protein is CASSLSGQNTEAFF. The rearrangement uses TRBV27 and TRBJ1-1; D unclear. The V end lost 2 bases, the J end lost 1 base, and 8 bases lay between the germline ends. This CDR3 is 14 amino acids long. CDR1 is MNHEY, CDR2 SMNVEV, per germline (reference sequence).

In this sample, this clone turned up a few times. The genes are TRBV6-5 and TRBJ2-1; 10 bases agree with TRBD2. This CDR3 spans 15 amino acids. In germline, CDR1 is MNHEY, CDR2 SVGAGI. Unmatched junction bases numbered 7, after V lost 6 bases and J lost 5 bases. The CDR3 coding sequence is TGTGCCAGCAGAGAGCCGGGACTAGCGAACAATGAGCAGTTCTTC. Encoded protein: CASREPGLANNEQFF.

The chain joins TRBV28 to TRBJ2-7; tentative D call: TRBD1 (6 bases). The V gene's germline CDR1 is MDHEN and CDR2 SYDVKM. The V and J ends lost 2 bases and 2 bases respectively, with 10 bases between them. This CDR3 comprises 14 residues. The CDR3 sequence: CASSLTGTPYEQYF. CDR3 coding DNA: TGTGCCAGCAGTTTAACAGGGACCCCCTACGAGCAGTACTTC.

V gene TRBV6-1 combines with J gene TRBJ2-5, with TRBD2 matching over 7 bases. The CDR3 contains 15 residues. The V gene's germline CDR1 is MNHNS and CDR2 SASEGT. J lost 3 bases, V lost 6 bases, and 10 bases had no gene match. The CDR3 DNA sequence: TGTGCCAGCAGCCTTGCGGGCGGGGGAAAAGAGACCCAGTACTTC. Protein: CASSLAGGGKETQYF.

V usage is TRBV9 and J usage is TRBJ2-1, with 11 bases lining up with TRBD2. The CDR3 contains 16 residues. Germline-derived CDR1 and CDR2 are SGDLS and YYNGEE. Unmatched junction bases numbered 8, after V lost 2 bases and J lost 7 bases. The CDR3 reads CASSVGVTSGMNEQFF. Written as DNA, the CDR3 is TGTGCCAGCAGCGTGGGGGTGACTAGCGGGATGAATGAGCAGTTCTTC.

This clone was seen a handful of times. V usage is TRBV5-6 and J usage is TRBJ1-1; unclear D gene. Trimming took 4 bases from V and 7 from J, leaving 14 bases between them. From germline, CDR1 is SGHDT and CDR2 YYEEEE. The CDR3 covers 13 residues. In nucleotides, the CDR3 is TGTGCCAGCAGCCCCCAGCCAACCTTTGAAGCTTTCTTT. Translating gives CASSPQPTFEAFF.

This chain links TRBV6-1 with TRBJ2-7; D might be TRBD1 (5 bases). V lost 7 bases and J 3 bases, leaving 16 bases between the germline ends. Germline V gene data show CDR1 as MNHNS and CDR2 as SASEGT. The CDR3 extends over 14 amino acids. CDR3 amino acids: CASTQGGRVYEQYF. The CDR3 nucleotides are TGTGCCAGCACCCAAGGTGGCAGGGTCTACGAGCAGTACTTC.

The rearrangement uses TRBV28 and TRBJ2-7; 9 positions agree with TRBD1. Trimming removed 5 bases from V and 2 bases from J; junction bases left unmatched: 4. From germline, CDR1 is MDHEN and CDR2 SYDVKM. The CDR3 length is 14 residues. The CDR3 DNA reads TGTGCCAGCAGTAGGGGACAGGGCACCTACGAGCAGTACTTC. Translation: CASSRGQGTYEQYF.

The chain carries TRBV11-1 and TRBJ1-2; D is possibly TRBD1 (6 bases). Germline CDR1 is SGHAT and CDR2 is FQDESV (reference sequence). The CDR3 has 16 residues. The V end lost 0 bases, the J end lost 8 bases, and 19 bases lay between the germline ends. DNA of the CDR3: TGTGCCAGCAGCTTAGCCCGGGGCAGGACAGTCCTGGGCTACACCTTC. This translates into CASSLARGRTVLGYTF.

The J gene is TRBJ1-2, the V gene TRBV6-5; D ambiguous. The germline V gene encodes CDR1 MNHEY and CDR2 SVGAGI. Trimming pared 7 bases from V and 4 bases from J, leaving 13 bases between. This CDR3 comprises 13 residues. The CDR3: CASKDTDPYGYTF. Written as DNA, the CDR3 is TGTGCCAGCAAAGACACGGACCCCTATGGCTACACCTTC.

The genes are TRBV9 and TRBJ1-2; TRBD1 aligns across 7 bases. The junction had 7 bases not matched to a gene; V was cut back by 2 bases and J by 3 bases. The CDR3 sequence is 15 residues long. CDR1 and CDR2 from the germline V gene are SGDLS and YYNGEE. The CDR3 region is CASSVHRGADYGYTF. The CDR3 bases are TGTGCCAGCAGCGTCCACAGGGGAGCGGACTATGGCTACACCTTC.

The chain links TRBV11-3 to TRBJ2-7; unclear D gene. CDR3 length: 12 amino acids. Germline lookup yields CDR1 SGHNT and CDR2 YENEEA. Trimming cost V 5 bases and J 9 bases, with 14 bases left between them. The CDR3 is CASSPGPRGQYF. CDR3 bases: TGTGCCAGCAGCCCTGGACCGCGTGGGCAGTACTTC.

The chain carries TRBV5-6 and TRBJ2-3, with 10 bases fitting TRBD1. Germline CDR1 SGHDT, CDR2 YYEEEE. This CDR3 spans 16 amino acids. Trimming took 4 bases from V and 6 from J; bases not matched to a gene: 11. Here the CDR3 DNA reads TGTGCCAGCAGCCTAAGGACAGGGGGAACATTGGATACGCAGTATTTT. The encoded protein is CASSLRTGGTLDTQYF.

The V and J genes are TRBV7-2 and TRBJ2-7; maybe TRBD2 (5 bases). The CDR3 runs 13 residues. Germline loops: CDR1 SGHTA, CDR2 FQGNSA. The DNA of the CDR3 is TGTGCTCGATTGGGAGTACCCTACTACGAGCAGTACTTC. This translates into CARLGVPYYEQYF.

V usage is TRBV11-3 and J usage is TRBJ2-5; D is ambiguous. V was clipped by 0 bases and J by 3 bases, with 14 bases between them. This CDR3 is built from 16 residues. Germline V lookup: CDR1 SGHNT, CDR2 YENEEA. The CDR3 sequence is CASSLDSGLGKETQYF. Written as DNA, the CDR3 is TGTGCCAGCAGCTTAGATTCAGGTCTAGGTAAAGAGACCCAGTACTTC.